These 21 T cell receptor beta chains share one sample of origin, sequenced in a study of T cell repertoires in cytomegalovirus infection. TCRdb re-called the reads with MiXCR, one entry per CDR3 protein. The sample holds roughly 990,000 distinct CDR3 sequences, about 33% seen once. Their cognate antigens are unknown. Specimen: cultured CD8+ T cells from PBMCs, collected from culture after CMV antigen stimulation. The origin of the receptors is a human donor in good health (CMV status not recorded). Some clones in this sample may be carry-over from other donors' samples.

This clonotype showed up just a few times. The chain combines TRBV6-6 with TRBJ2-1; no clear D gene. There are 11 residues in the CDR3. The V gene's germline CDR1 is MNHNY and CDR2 SVGAGI (reference sequence). V lost 8 bases and J lost 12, with 14 bases in between. This chain's CDR3 is CASAGTSGQFF. CDR3 bases: TGTGCCAGCGCAGGAACCTCAGGGCAGTTCTTC.

This clonotype was counted a few times. This chain joins TRBV2 and TRBJ1-5, with D hard to call. The germline V and J ends were trimmed by 8 bases and 11 bases, with 10 bases remaining between them. Germline V CDR1 and CDR2: SNHLY, FYNNEI. This CDR3 region has 10 residues. CDR3 sequence (DNA): TGTGCCAGCGTCGGGCGGTCCCAGCATTTT. Protein sequence: CASVGRSQHF.

This chain links TRBV29-1 with TRBJ1-4, with D possibly being TRBD1 (5 bases). The CDR3 has 15 amino acids. Trimming removed 0 bases at V and 8 bases at J, with 16 bases between. CDR1 is SQVTM, CDR2 ANQGSEA, per germline. The CDR3 DNA follows: TGCAGCGTTGAAGATGTTGCAGGGCCGAGAGAAAAACTGTTTTTT. Translation gives CSVEDVAGPREKLFF.

This sequence joins TRBV6-1 and TRBJ2-1, with D possibly matching TRBD2 (5 bases). This CDR3 is 16 amino acids long. V lost 5 bases to trimming and J lost 2 bases, with 16 bases between them. Germline lookup yields CDR1 MNHNS and CDR2 SASEGT. CDR3 in DNA: TGTGCCAGCAGTTCGGGTTTTGCGGGCCCCTACAATGAGCAGTTCTTC. Translating gives CASSSGFAGPYNEQFF.

Comment on this clonotype: This could be a read error, since a much larger clone is one nucleotide away. The chain carries TRBV7-9 and TRBJ1-1, with D possibly matching TRBD1 (6 bases). Germline CDR1 reads SEHNR; CDR2 reads FQNEAQ (reference sequence). This CDR3 comprises 15 residues. This CDR3 is CANSLTVGGGTEAFF. In nucleotides, the CDR3 is TGTGCCAACAGCTTAACCGTAGGGGGAGGAACTGAAGCTTTCTTT.

A word on this clonotype: Compared with germline, one end of the junction differs, possibly owing to a read error. This chain uses TRBV5-1 with TRBJ2-3; D perhaps matches TRBD1 (6 bases). The germline gives CDR1 SGHRS, CDR2 YFSETQ. The length of the CDR3 is 16 residues. Here the CDR3 reads CASSDEGDIVTDMQYF. As DNA, the CDR3 is TGCGCCAGCAGCGACGAGGGGGACATTGTAACAGATATGCAGTATTTT.

The rearrangement links TRBV6-6 to TRBJ2-3, with TRBD2 identical over 9 bases. From germline, CDR1 is MNHNY and CDR2 SVGAGI (reference sequence). The J segment lost 3 bases and the V segment lost 0 bases, leaving 7 bases of the junction unmatched. The CDR3 loop spans 17 amino acids. The CDR3 region is CASSYSRASGITDTQYF. In DNA form, the CDR3 reads TGTGCCAGCAGTTACTCGAGGGCTAGCGGGATTACAGATACGCAGTATTTT.

The J gene is TRBJ2-7, the V gene TRBV6-6; the D gene is possibly TRBD2 (5 bases). This CDR3 comprises 15 residues. Germline V gene lookup returns CDR1 MNHNY and CDR2 SVGAGI (reference sequence). Trimming took 3 bases from V and 1 from J, leaving 13 bases between them. The CDR3 coding sequence is TGTGCCAGCAGTTATAGGACTGCCCTATCCTACGAGCAGTACGTC. It specifies CASSYRTALSYEQYV.

This clonotype showed up just a few times. The rearrangement links TRBV7-2 to TRBJ2-7; 10 positions agree with TRBD1. V shed 3 bases and J 7 bases; nucleotides not matched to a gene: 9. The CDR3 has 15 residues. CDR1 is SGHTA and CDR2 is FQGNSA in the germline V gene. Written as DNA, the CDR3 is TGTGCCAGCAGCTTTATGACAGGGGGCCTGGGGGAGCAGTACGTC. Protein product: CASSFMTGGLGEQYV.

This clonotype was counted a few times. The genes are TRBV6-5 and TRBJ1-5; D gene ambiguous. Germline V gene lookup returns CDR1 MNHEY and CDR2 SVGAGI. This CDR3 region has 13 residues. Trimming pared 0 bases from V and 6 bases from J, leaving 6 bases between. The CDR3 DNA reads as TGTGCCAGCAGTTACTCGCTCCGTCAGCCCCAGCATTTT. This translates into CASSYSLRQPQHF.

The genes are TRBV7-2 and TRBJ2-7; no definite D call. The CDR3 sequence is 14 residues long. Trimming shortened V by 5 bases and J by 7 bases, and 18 bases separated the two germline ends. The V gene's germline CDR1 is SGHTA and CDR2 FQGNSA. In DNA form, the CDR3 reads TGTGCCAGCAGCCCCGGGCCTTACGTAGGGGAGCAGTACGTC. This gives the protein CASSPGPYVGEQYV.

The chain joins TRBV29-1 to TRBJ2-4; 12 nucleotides line up with TRBD1. Germline V gene sequence: CDR1 SQVTM, CDR2 ANQGSEA. V lost 7 bases to trimming and J lost 3 bases; unmatched junction nucleotides: 10. The CDR3 spans 16 residues. For the CDR3, the DNA is TGCAGCGCCAGGGACAGGGGGCGCATGGACAAAAACATTCAGTACTTC. It encodes CSARDRGRMDKNIQYF.

This clonotype has more than one count but fewer than ten. This chain links TRBV7-6 with TRBJ1-5, with D perhaps matching TRBD1 (6 bases). The length of the CDR3 is 15 residues. The V and J ends lost 5 bases and 5 bases respectively, with 16 bases between them. CDR1 and CDR2 from the germline V gene are SGHVS and FNYEAQ. The CDR3 DNA reads as TGTGCCAGCAGCGCCTCGTGGGGGCGAGATCAGCCCCAGCATTTT. Its translation: CASSASWGRDQPQHF. The variable domain in full, completed from reference TRBV7-6 and TRBJ1-5, reads GAGVSQSPRYKVTKRGQDVALRCDPISGHVSLYWYRQALGQGPEFLTYFNYEAQQDKSGLPNDRFSAERPEGSISTLTIQRTEQRDSAMYRCASSASWGRDQPQHFGDGTRLSIL.

In its sample, this clonotype was seen many times. The rearrangement joins TRBV12-3 or TRBV12-4 to TRBJ2-2; weak D call: TRBD2 (5 bases). This CDR3 has 13 amino acids. The V and J ends lost 3 bases and 6 bases respectively, with 8 bases between them. The CDR3 DNA follows: TGTGCCAGCAGTTTTGGAGGATCCGGGGAGCTGTTTTTT. Protein product: CASSFGGSGELFF.

The chain employs TRBV6-2 or TRBV6-3 and TRBJ1-5; D is ambiguous. V was shortened by 4 bases and J by 9 bases, with 13 bases between the two germline ends. The length of the CDR3 is 13 residues. Looked up from germline, CDR1 is MNHEY and CDR2 is SVGEGT. The chain's CDR3 is CASSFFPDAPQHF. Here the CDR3 DNA reads TGTGCCAGCAGTTTCTTCCCGGACGCGCCCCAGCATTTT.

The gene calls are TRBV6-1 and TRBJ2-2; the match to TRBD1 covers 8 bases. There are 15 residues in the CDR3. With V trimmed by 7 bases and J by 5 bases, 9 bases remained unmatched. Germline-derived CDR1 and CDR2 are MNHNS and SASEGT. The DNA for the CDR3 is TGTGCCAGCATACTCGGACAGGGCGGGACCGGGGAGCTGTTTTTT. Its translation is CASILGQGGTGELFF.

The chain couples TRBV15 to TRBJ1-5; no clear D. CDR3 length: 15 residues. CDR1 and CDR2 (germline): LNHNV, YYDKDF (reference sequence). Trimming cost V 0 bases and J 4 bases, with 10 bases left between them. The DNA for the CDR3 is TGTGCCACCAGCAGAGATAGAGGGTTTAATCAGCCCCAGCATTTT. Translated, it gives CATSRDRGFNQPQHF.

This clonotype was seen more than once but under ten times. The genes are TRBV5-6 and TRBJ2-1, with D perhaps TRBD2 (5 bases). Germline V CDR1 and CDR2: SGHDT, YYEEEE. The CDR3 runs to 12 residues. The germline V and J ends were trimmed by 4 bases and 8 bases, with 10 bases remaining between them. The CDR3: CASSEGFDEQFF. The CDR3 nucleotides read TGTGCCAGCAGCGAGGGATTCGATGAGCAGTTCTTC.

This clonotype was observed a few times. The chain has TRBV6-1 and TRBJ2-3; no firm D call. Trimming stripped 1 base from V and 0 bases from J, with 5 bases between. The germline gives CDR1 MNHNS, CDR2 SASEGT. The CDR3 consists of 14 residues. CDR3 protein: CASSEEQSTDTQYF. CDR3 nucleotide sequence: TGTGCCAGCAGTGAAGAACAGAGCACAGATACGCAGTATTTT.

This clonotype was seen at least ten times. The chain carries TRBV7-2 and TRBJ1-1; maybe TRBD1 (5 bases). Germline lookup yields CDR1 SGHTA and CDR2 FQGNSA. Trimming removed 0 bases from V and 7 bases from J, with 15 bases in between. The CDR3 runs to 15 residues. In DNA form, the CDR3 reads TGTGCCAGCAGCTTAGCGGGGCAGGGCTGGGGTGAAGCTTTCTTT. This translates into CASSLAGQGWGEAFF.

The V and J genes are TRBV4-1 and TRBJ2-5, with D unresolved. The CDR3 has 14 residues. From germline, CDR1 is MGHRA and CDR2 YSYEKL. Trimming cost V 3 bases and J 0 bases, with 8 bases left between them. The DNA for the CDR3 is TGCGCCAGCAGCCATCGGTGGGACCAAGAGACCCAGTACTTC. Its translation: CASSHRWDQETQYF.